The sequence of this T cell receptor beta chain was determined in a study of cytomegalovirus exposure and HLA in healthy donors. This table comes from immunoSEQ multiplex PCR, and its TCRdb copy is limited to in-frame clones, with some not included. The table lists about 98,000 clones, about 88% of them singletons. This clone was picked up a small number of times. Germline V gene sequence: CDR1 LGHNA, CDR2 YSLEER. Trimming took 1 base from V and 2 from J; bases not matched to a gene: 2. This CDR3 has 16 amino acids. J is TRBJ2-5 and V is TRBV4-3; 12 bases agree with TRBD2. Sequenced material: PBMCs. This receptor was identified in a man aged 18 to 35 in good health and CMV-seropositive. The CDR3 region has the DNA TGCGCCAGCAGCCAAGGACTAGCGGGAGATCAAGAGACCCAGTACTTC. It specifies CASSQGLAGDQETQYF.